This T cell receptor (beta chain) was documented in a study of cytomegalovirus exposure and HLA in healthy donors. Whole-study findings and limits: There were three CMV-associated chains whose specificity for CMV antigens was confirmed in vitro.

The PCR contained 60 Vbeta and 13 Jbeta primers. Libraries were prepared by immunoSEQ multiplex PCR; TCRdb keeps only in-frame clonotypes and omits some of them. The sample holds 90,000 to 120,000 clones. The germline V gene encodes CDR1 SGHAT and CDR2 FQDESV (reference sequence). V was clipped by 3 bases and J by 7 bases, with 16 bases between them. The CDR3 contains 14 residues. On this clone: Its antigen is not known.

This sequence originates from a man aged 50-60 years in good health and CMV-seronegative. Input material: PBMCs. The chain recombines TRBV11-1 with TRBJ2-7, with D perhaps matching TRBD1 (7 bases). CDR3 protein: CASSLQGGAREQYF. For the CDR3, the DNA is TGTGCCAGCAGCTTGCAGGGGGGAGCGCGGGAGCAGTACTTC.